These 17 T cell receptor beta chains originate from one sample sequenced in a study of cytomegalovirus exposure and HLA in healthy donors. The study ran its PCR with 60 Vbeta and 13 Jbeta primers. Produced via immunoSEQ multiplex PCR; TCRdb's table is partial and in-frame only. The sample carries 200,000 to 250,000 clones, about 74% recorded once. The source material was PBMCs. The source of these receptors is a woman aged 25 to 39 in good health and CMV-seronegative.

CDR3 sequence (DNA): TGCGCCAGCAGCCTAGAGCTAGAGGCAGATACGCAGTATTTT. It yields the protein CASSLELEADTQYF. The chain links TRBV4-1 to TRBJ2-3; D unclear. The CDR3 is made up of 14 amino acids. In germline, CDR1 is MGHRA, CDR2 YSYEKL. Deletions cut 4 bases from V and 4 bases from J, with 12 bases between.

This clone occurred a few times. The chain has TRBV6-1 and TRBJ1-1, with D unresolved. V was shortened by 6 bases and J by 7 bases, with 9 bases between the two germline ends. Germline V CDR1 and CDR2: MNHNS, SASEGT. This CDR3 contains 11 residues. The CDR3 protein is CASSSYIEAFF. The CDR3 nucleotides read TGTGCCAGCAGCTCCTATATTGAAGCTTTCTTT.

The chain joins TRBV10-2 to TRBJ2-5; TRBD2 might be the D (5 bases). The J call may be faulty, since TRBJ2-7 better matches the DNA end. This CDR3 comprises 17 residues. Per germline, CDR1 WSHSY and CDR2 SAAADI. Here the CDR3 DNA reads TGCGCCAGCAGTGAGTCGTTACACGCTAGCAGCTCCTACGAGCAGTACTTC. Translating gives CASSESLHASSSYEQYF.

The V gene is TRBV16, the J gene TRBJ2-5, with 7 bases identical to TRBD1. Germline CDR1 KGHSY, CDR2 FQNENV. The junction had 10 bases not matched to a gene; V was cut back by 10 bases and J by 2 bases. This CDR3 contains 14 residues. The CDR3 DNA follows: TGTGCCACAACCGACAGGGAAGGGCAAGAGACCCAGTACTTC. Amino acids: CATTDREGQETQYF.

The J gene is TRBJ2-7, the V gene TRBV5-4; TRBD1 is a possible D gene (6 bases). CDR1 and CDR2 (germline): SGHNT, YYREEE (reference sequence). This CDR3 region has 13 residues. The germline V and J ends were trimmed by 4 bases and 2 bases, with 10 bases remaining between them. CDR3: CASSLQGAYEQYF. The CDR3 DNA reads TGTGCCAGCAGCCTACAGGGAGCCTACGAGCAGTACTTC. Full variable domain (remainder filled in from reference TRBV5-4 and TRBJ2-7): ETGVTQSPTHLIKTRGQQVTLRCSSQSGHNTVSWYQQALGQGPQFIFQYYREEENGRGNFPPRFSGLQFPNYSSELNVNALELDDSALYLCASSLQGAYEQYFGPGTRLTVT.

This chain uses TRBV6-1 with TRBJ1-5; the D is unclear. V was shortened by 6 bases and J by 5 bases, with 17 bases between the two germline ends. This CDR3 contains 15 residues. The germline V gene encodes CDR1 MNHNS and CDR2 SASEGT. Written as DNA, the CDR3 is TGTGCCAGCAGCGGGGATTGGGGAGGAGATCAGCCCCAGCATTTT. The encoded protein is CASSGDWGGDQPQHF.

There are a few counts of this clone. The genes are TRBV11-3 and TRBJ2-7; TRBD2 matches 9 bases. In germline, CDR1 is SGHNT, CDR2 YENEEA. The CDR3 loop spans 14 amino acids. V shed 0 bases, J shed 4 bases, and the junction held 1 base outside the gene matches. Written as DNA, the CDR3 is TGTGCCAGCAGCTTAGATCTAGCGGGATACGAGCAGTACTTC. It translates to CASSLDLAGYEQYF. Full variable domain (outside the CDR3, taken from reference TRBV11-3 and TRBJ2-7): EAGVVQSPRYKIIEKKQPVAFWCNPISGHNTLYWYLQNLGQGPELLIRYENEEAVDDSQLPKDRFSAERLKGVDSTLKIQPAELGDSAVYLCASSLDLAGYEQYFGPGTRLTVT.

The J gene is TRBJ1-5, the V gene TRBV6-6; no clear D. Germline assignment: CDR1 MNHNY and CDR2 SVGAGI (reference sequence). CDR3 size: 12 residues. Trimming pared 7 bases from V and 6 bases from J, leaving 10 bases between. The CDR3 nucleotides read TGTGCCAGCACCGGCGGGAGTCAGCCCCAGCATTTT. Its protein product is CASTGGSQPQHF.

This clone was detected only once. The chain is built from TRBV9 and TRBJ2-7, with 11 bases identical to TRBD2. The CDR3 loop spans 14 amino acids. Germline lookup yields CDR1 SGDLS and CDR2 YYNGEE. With V trimmed by 4 bases and J by 3 bases, 3 bases remained unmatched. Here the CDR3 reads CASSSGTSGYEQYF. CDR3 sequence (DNA): TGTGCCAGCAGCTCCGGGACTAGCGGCTACGAGCAGTACTTC.

This chain's CDR3 is CASSLIQKSNEQFF. The CDR3 DNA reads TGTGCCAGCAGCTTGATACAGAAGAGTAATGAGCAGTTCTTC. The J gene is TRBJ2-1, the V gene TRBV5-6; D call uncertain. This CDR3 has 14 amino acids. Germline CDR1 is SGHDT and CDR2 is YYEEEE. V lost 1 base, J lost 7 bases, and 12 bases lay in between. The full variable domain, in which reference TRBV5-6 and TRBJ2-1 provide the parts outside the CDR3, is DAGVTQSPTHLIKTRGQQVTLRCSPKSGHDTVSWYQQALGQGPQFIFQYYEEEERQRGNFPDRFSGHQFPNYSSELNVNALLLGDSALYLCASSLIQKSNEQFFGPGTRLTVL.

The V and J genes are TRBV20-1 and TRBJ2-1; D is unresolved. V lost 5 bases, J lost 6 bases, and 5 bases lay in between. The CDR3 is made up of 10 amino acids. Germline V lookup: CDR1 DFQATT, CDR2 SNEGSKA (reference sequence). CDR3 residues: CSAPRNEQFF. CDR3 nucleotides: TGCAGTGCTCCGCGCAATGAGCAGTTCTTC.

Details on this clone: Other DNA sequences within the sample encode an identical CDR3. V usage is TRBV11-2 and J usage is TRBJ1-4; D gene ambiguous. The CDR3 contains 15 residues. Trimming shortened V by 5 bases and J by 7 bases, and 17 bases separated the two germline ends. Germline V gives CDR1 SGHAT, CDR2 FQNNGV. The CDR3 sequence: CASSPPVRAGEKLFF. CDR3 DNA sequence: TGTGCCAGCAGCCCCCCCGTGAGGGCAGGTGAAAAACTGTTTTTT.

This clone was detected a few times. In the same sample, other DNA sequences code for this CDR3. This chain uses TRBV7-9 with TRBJ1-1; D is ambiguous. Germline V CDR1 and CDR2: SEHNR, FQNEAQ (reference sequence). Trimming removed 5 bases at V and 0 bases at J, with 4 bases between. The CDR3 totals 12 residues. The CDR3 here is CASSLLNTEAFF. DNA for the CDR3: TGTGCCAGCAGCCTTCTGAACACTGAAGCTTTCTTT.

The chain couples TRBV18 to TRBJ2-5; possibly TRBD2 for D (6 bases). This CDR3 is built from 13 residues. The ends were cut back, 3 bases at V and 10 bases at J, with 15 bases in the middle. Germline loops: CDR1 KGHSH, CDR2 LQKENI. CDR3 sequence reads: CASSPPARAGQYF. CDR3 bases: TGTGCCAGCTCACCGCCGGCAAGAGCGGGCCAGTACTTC.

The genes are TRBV21-1 and TRBJ2-7; the table assigns TRBD1, which was not confirmed against the DNA. TRBV21-1 is flagged as a pseudogene. CDR3 length equals 15 residues. In nucleotides, the CDR3 is TGTGCCAGCAGTACAGGGGCTCGGGCCTCCTACGAGCAGTACTTC. Amino acids: CASSTGARASYEQYF.

This clone has a handful of counts. The chain combines TRBV2 with TRBJ2-7; tentatively, D is TRBD1 (5 bases). The CDR3 has 14 residues. Germline V gives CDR1 SNHLY, CDR2 FYNNEI. Deletions cut 7 bases from V and 3 bases from J, with 16 bases between. The CDR3 nucleotides read TGTGCCAGCAAGGACAACCAGGAAGGCTACGAGCAGTACTTC. It encodes CASKDNQEGYEQYF.

The chain uses TRBV7-3 and TRBJ2-1, with TRBD2 matching 14 bases. Per the germline V gene, CDR1 is SGHTA and CDR2 is FQGTGA. Losses at the gene ends were 5 bases for V and 6 bases for J; bases not matched to a gene: 3. The CDR3 length is 15 residues. This CDR3 is CASSQGLAGVNEQFF. In DNA form, the CDR3 reads TGTGCCAGCAGCCAGGGACTAGCGGGGGTCAATGAGCAGTTCTTC. The full variable domain, completed using reference TRBV7-3 and TRBJ2-1, is GAGVSQTPSNKVTEKGKYVELRCDPISGHTALYWYRQSLGQGPEFLIYFQGTGAADDSGLPNDRFFAVRPEGSVSTLKIQRTERGDSAVYLCASSQGLAGVNEQFFGPGTRLTVL.